What follows describes a single T cell receptor beta chain. Its recognized antigen is unknown. Base quality data are lacking; no much larger clone is found one base away. The data are from a study of post-analysis software for immune sequencing data (dated by TCRdb to between 2014 and 2016). General notes on the study: Disease courses on record covered relapsing-remitting, secondary progressive and progressive-relapsing multiple sclerosis, though some patients had no subtype annotation. The patient repertoires were set against about 10 previously published healthy control repertoires from donors whose ages ranged from roughly 6 to 25 years. A subset of samples was prepared in parallel using single-end sample barcoding, then pooled and co-amplified after Illumina adapter ligation.

To prepare the library, PCR was applied. Sequencing was carried out with an Illumina HiSeq 2500. Unique molecular identifiers were incorporated into TCR beta cDNA libraries to reduce PCR and sequencing biases. Approximately 500,000 cDNA molecules were obtained per 1 to 10 million input T cells, so each molecule approximated one T cell. Patient libraries were prepared and sequenced with the same protocol used for the earlier healthy control dataset. Within a given batch, samples were prepared together, multiplexed and sequenced on the same HiSeq lane. Per the authors' processing: MIGEC was used to process the raw barcoded reads, and molecular identifier groups with only a single read were discarded before consensus assembly and CDR3 extraction. Clonotype tables were post-analysed with VDJtools, normalizing diversity by down-sampling all datasets to the smallest sample size. To correct batch-related cross-sample contamination, repertoire overlap clustering matched CDR3 amino acid sequences but not nucleotide sequences. The public reads were run again by TCRdb, first through fastp at Q25 and then through MiXCR, and only productive beta chains were kept. Duplicate CDR3 protein sequences are folded into a single record with the most common DNA and genes. TCRdb, not the original authors, processed these V and J calls. This sample gives about half a million distinct CDR3 sequences in total; 45% of them show up just once. Roughly an eighth of the sample lies in the top ten.

What the authors observed across the whole study: Significantly higher frequencies in patients than in controls were found for roughly 5 TRBV segments, including TRBV5-6, TRBV5-1 and TRBV20-1. When samples were clustered directly using the F measure, samples prepared in the same batch co-clustered strongly, which prompted a batch-effect correction. The control group was slightly older than the multiple sclerosis patient group. Multiple sclerosis patients had significantly lower normalized Chao1 diversity than controls, a result that suggests substantial peripheral T-cell clonal expansion.

To demonstrate the VDJtools post-analysis software, the study profiled TCR beta repertoires from the peripheral blood of about a dozen young patients with multiple sclerosis. The multiple sclerosis patients were children and adolescents ranging in age from roughly 6 to 16 years. From a lookup of the germline V gene, CDR1 and CDR2 are MGHDK and SYGVNS. From cysteine to phenylalanine, the CDR3 is 16 amino acids long. Only the CDR3 DNA is retained, 48 bases long and in frame from the first base. The origin of this receptor is a girl between 5 and 17 years old with multiple sclerosis. The rearranged chain carries TRBV25-1 and TRBJ2-4; a stretch of 10 junction bases matches TRBD1. The last part of the DNA fits TRBJ2-7 better; the J call may be wrong. The sequenced sample was blood. This receptor has the CDR3 CASSDFGTGALYEQYF. The nucleotide sequence reads as follows: TGTGCCAGCAGTGATTTCGGGACAGGGGCCCTCTACGAGCAGTACTTC.